Here is one TCR beta chain with its context. This sample is part of a study of blood T cell repertoires in COVID-19. In the authors' methods: From reference gene primer amplification, estimates of nucleated cell counts were derived. Clones were read by immunoSEQ multiplex PCR, and TCRdb kept only the in-frame ones, dropping some. For V, J and clone size, that table is used; D and trimming come from the DNA. Among roughly 500,000 clones listed, approximately 86% were seen once. The CDR3 sequence is 15 residues long. The V gene's germline CDR1 is ENHRY and CDR2 SYGVKD. Trimming removed 4 bases from V and 4 bases from J; junction bases left unmatched: 5.

The chain is built from TRBV10-3 and TRBJ2-2; 8 bases match TRBD2. The sequencing input was PBMCs or T cells enriched from blood (not recorded which). The clonotype comes from a woman in her sixties who had recovered from COVID-19. The CDR3: CAISAGTRGTGELFF. CDR3 DNA sequence: TGTGCCATCAGTGCTGGGACTAGGGGCACCGGGGAGCTGTTTTTT.